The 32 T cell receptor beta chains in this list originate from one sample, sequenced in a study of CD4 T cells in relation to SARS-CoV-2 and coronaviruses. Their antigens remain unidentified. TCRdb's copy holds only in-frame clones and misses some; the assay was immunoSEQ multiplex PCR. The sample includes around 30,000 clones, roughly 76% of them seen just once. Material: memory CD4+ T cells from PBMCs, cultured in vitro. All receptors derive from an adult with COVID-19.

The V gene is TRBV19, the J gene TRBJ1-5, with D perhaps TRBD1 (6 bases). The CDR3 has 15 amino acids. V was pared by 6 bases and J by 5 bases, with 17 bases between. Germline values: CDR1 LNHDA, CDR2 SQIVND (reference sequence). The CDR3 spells CASSRLDRNYQPQHF. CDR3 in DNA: TGTGCCAGTAGCCGACTAGACAGGAATTATCAGCCCCAGCATTTT.

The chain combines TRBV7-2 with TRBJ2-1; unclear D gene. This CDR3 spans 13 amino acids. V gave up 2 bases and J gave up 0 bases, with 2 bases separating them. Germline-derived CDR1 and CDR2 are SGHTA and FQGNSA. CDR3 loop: CASSLNSYNEQFF. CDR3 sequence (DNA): TGTGCCAGCAGCTTAAACTCCTACAATGAGCAGTTCTTC.

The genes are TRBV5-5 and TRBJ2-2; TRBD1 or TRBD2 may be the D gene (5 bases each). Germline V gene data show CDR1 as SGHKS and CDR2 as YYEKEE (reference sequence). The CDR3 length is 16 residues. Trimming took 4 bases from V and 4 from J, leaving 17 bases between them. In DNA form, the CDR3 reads TGTGCCAGCAGCAGAACCGGGACCCAATTCACCGGGGAGCTGTTTTTT. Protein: CASSRTGTQFTGELFF.

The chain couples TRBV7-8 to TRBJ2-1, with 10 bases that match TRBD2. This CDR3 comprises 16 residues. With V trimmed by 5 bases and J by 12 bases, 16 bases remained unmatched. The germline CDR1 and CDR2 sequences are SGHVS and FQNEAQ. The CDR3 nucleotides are TGTGCCAGCAGCCCTCCCGTGGCTAGCGGGAGCTTATCGCAGTTCTTC. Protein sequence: CASSPPVASGSLSQFF.

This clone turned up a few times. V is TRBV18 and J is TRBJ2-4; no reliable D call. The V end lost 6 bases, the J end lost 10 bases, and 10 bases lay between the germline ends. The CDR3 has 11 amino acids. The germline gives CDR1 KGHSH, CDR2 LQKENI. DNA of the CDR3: TGTGCCAGCTCCCTCACACAGATTCAGTACTTC. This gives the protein CASSLTQIQYF.

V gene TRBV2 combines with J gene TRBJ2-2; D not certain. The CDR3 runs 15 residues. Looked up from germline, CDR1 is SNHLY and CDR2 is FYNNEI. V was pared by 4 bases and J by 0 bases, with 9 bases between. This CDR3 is CASSAESPNTGELFF. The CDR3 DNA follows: TGTGCCAGCAGTGCGGAGTCCCCGAACACCGGGGAGCTGTTTTTT.

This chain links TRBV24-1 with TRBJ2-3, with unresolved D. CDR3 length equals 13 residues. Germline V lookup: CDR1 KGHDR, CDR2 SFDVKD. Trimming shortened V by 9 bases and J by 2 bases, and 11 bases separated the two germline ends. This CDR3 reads CATGEQTTDTQYF. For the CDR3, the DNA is TGTGCCACCGGCGAACAGACCACAGATACGCAGTATTTT.

CDR3 protein: CASSLPTPLAGVFGEQFF. The CDR3 nucleotides are TGTGCCAGCAGCTTGCCTACACCACTAGCGGGAGTTTTTGGTGAGCAGTTCTTC. The chain combines TRBV5-6 with TRBJ2-1; 11 bases are a match to TRBD2. V lost 1 base to trimming and J lost 9 bases; unmatched junction nucleotides: 15. The CDR3 has 18 amino acids. Germline lookup yields CDR1 SGHDT and CDR2 YYEEEE.

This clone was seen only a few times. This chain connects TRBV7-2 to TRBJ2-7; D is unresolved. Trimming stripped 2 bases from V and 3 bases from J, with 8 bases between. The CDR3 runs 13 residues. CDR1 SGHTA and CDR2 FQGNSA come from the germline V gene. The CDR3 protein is CASSLLGNYEQYF. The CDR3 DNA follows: TGTGCCAGCAGCTTATTAGGAAACTACGAGCAGTACTTC.

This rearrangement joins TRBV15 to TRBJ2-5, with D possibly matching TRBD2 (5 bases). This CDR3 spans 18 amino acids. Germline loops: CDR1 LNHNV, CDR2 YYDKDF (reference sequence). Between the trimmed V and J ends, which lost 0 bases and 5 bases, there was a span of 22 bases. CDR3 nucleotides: TGTGCCACCAGCAGAGATTCGGGAACAGACGAGGGTTTGGAGACCCAGTACTTC. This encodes CATSRDSGTDEGLETQYF.

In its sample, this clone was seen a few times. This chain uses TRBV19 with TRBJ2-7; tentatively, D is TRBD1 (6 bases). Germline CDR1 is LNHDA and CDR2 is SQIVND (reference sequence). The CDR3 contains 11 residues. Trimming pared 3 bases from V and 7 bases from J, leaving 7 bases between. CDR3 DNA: TGTGCCAGTAGTATCGACAGGGAGCAGTACTTC. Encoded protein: CASSIDREQYF.

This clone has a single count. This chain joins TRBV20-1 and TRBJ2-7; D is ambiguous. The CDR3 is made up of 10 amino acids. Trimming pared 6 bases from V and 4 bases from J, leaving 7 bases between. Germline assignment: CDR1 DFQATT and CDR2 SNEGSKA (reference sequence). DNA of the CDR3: TGCAGTGCCTTGAATTACGAGCAGTACTTC. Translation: CSALNYEQYF.

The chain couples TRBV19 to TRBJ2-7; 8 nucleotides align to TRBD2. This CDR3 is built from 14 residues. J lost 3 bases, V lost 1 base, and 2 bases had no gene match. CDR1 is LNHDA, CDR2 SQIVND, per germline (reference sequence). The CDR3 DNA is TGTGCCAGTAGTATAGCGAGCGGGAGCTACGAGCAGTACTTC. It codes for CASSIASGSYEQYF.

The CDR3 is CASSIGVSGLKGKTQYF. For the CDR3, the DNA is TGTGCCAGCAGTATAGGAGTGTCCGGGTTAAAGGGAAAGACCCAGTACTTC. V usage is TRBV2 and J usage is TRBJ2-5; D not resolved. The CDR3 consists of 17 residues. Germline CDR1 SNHLY, CDR2 FYNNEI. Trimming removed 5 bases at V and 6 bases at J, with 25 bases between.

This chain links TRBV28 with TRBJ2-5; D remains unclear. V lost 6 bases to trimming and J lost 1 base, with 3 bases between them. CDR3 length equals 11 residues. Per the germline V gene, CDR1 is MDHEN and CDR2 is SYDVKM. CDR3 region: CASRSQETQYF. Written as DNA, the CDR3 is TGTGCCAGCAGATCCCAAGAGACCCAGTACTTC.

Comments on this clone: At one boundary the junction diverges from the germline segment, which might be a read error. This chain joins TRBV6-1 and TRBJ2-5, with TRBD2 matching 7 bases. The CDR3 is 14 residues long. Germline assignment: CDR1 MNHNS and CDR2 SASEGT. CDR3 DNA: TGTGCCAGCAGAGAAGCGGGGAAGTTCGAGACCCAGTACTTC. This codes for CASREAGKFETQYF.

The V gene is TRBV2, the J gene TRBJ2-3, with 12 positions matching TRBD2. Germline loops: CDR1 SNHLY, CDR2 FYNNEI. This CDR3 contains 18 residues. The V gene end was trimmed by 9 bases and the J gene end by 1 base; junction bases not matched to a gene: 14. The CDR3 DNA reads TGTGCCAGTCGGTGGAACCCGGGACTAGCGGGTGGCACAGATACGCAGTATTTT. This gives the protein CASRWNPGLAGGTDTQYF.

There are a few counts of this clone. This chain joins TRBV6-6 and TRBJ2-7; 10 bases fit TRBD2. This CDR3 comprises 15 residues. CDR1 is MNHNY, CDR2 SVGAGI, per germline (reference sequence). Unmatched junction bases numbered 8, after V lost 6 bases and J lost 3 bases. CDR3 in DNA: TGTGCCAGCAGACCAGGACTAGCGGAGTTCTACGAGCAGTACTTC. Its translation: CASRPGLAEFYEQYF.

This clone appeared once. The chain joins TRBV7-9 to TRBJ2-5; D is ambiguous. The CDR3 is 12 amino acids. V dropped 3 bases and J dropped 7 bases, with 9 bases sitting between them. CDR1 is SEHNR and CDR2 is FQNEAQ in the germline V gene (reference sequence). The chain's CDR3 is CASSFGPMTQYF. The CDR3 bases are TGTGCCAGCAGCTTCGGACCTATGACCCAGTACTTC.

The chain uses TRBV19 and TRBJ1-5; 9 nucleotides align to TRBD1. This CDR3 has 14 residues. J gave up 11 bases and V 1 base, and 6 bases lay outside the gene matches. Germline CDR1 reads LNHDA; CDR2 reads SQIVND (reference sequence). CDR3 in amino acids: CASSIGTGALAQHF. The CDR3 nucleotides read TGTGCCAGTAGTATAGGGACAGGGGCCTTGGCCCAGCATTTT.

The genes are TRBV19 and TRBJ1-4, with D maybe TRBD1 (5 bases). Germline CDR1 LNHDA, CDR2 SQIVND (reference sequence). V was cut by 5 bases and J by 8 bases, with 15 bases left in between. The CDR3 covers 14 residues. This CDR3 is CASSETAKGEKLFF. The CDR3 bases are TGTGCCAGTAGTGAGACAGCAAAAGGGGAAAAACTGTTTTTT.

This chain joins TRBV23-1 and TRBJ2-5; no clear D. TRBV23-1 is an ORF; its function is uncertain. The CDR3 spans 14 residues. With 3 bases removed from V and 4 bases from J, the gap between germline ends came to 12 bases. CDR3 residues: CASSHGRARETQYF. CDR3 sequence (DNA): TGCGCCAGCAGTCATGGTCGGGCGAGAGAGACCCAGTACTTC.

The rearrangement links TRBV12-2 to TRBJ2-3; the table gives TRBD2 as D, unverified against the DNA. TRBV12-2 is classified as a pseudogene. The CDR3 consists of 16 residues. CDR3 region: CASRSATGQFTDTQYF. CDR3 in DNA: TGTGCAAGTCGCTCGGCAACGGGTCAGTTCACAGATACGCAGTATTTT.

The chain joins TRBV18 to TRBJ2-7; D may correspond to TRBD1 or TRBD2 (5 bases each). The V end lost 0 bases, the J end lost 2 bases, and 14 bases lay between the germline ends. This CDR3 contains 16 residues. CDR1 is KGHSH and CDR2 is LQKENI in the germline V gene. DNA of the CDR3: TGTGCCAGCTCACCACCCATTGGGACGGATCCCTACGAGCAGTACTTC. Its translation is CASSPPIGTDPYEQYF.

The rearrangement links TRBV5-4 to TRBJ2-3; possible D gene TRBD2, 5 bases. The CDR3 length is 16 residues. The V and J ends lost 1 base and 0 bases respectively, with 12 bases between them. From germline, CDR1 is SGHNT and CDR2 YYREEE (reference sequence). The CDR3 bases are TGTGCCAGCAGCTTGAAGCTAGCAGCAAGCACAGATACGCAGTATTTT. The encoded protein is CASSLKLAASTDTQYF.

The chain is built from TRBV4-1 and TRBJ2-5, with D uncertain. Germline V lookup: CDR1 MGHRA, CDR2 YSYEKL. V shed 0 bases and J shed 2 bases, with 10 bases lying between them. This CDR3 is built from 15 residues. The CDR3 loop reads CASSQEASHQETQYF. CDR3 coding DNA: TGCGCCAGCAGCCAAGAGGCCAGTCATCAAGAGACCCAGTACTTC.

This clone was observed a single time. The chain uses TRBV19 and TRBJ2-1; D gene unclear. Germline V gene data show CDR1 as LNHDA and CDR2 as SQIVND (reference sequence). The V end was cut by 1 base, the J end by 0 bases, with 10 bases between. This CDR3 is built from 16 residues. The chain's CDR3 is CASSIVGSSSYNEQFF. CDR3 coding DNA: TGTGCCAGTAGTATAGTAGGGTCTAGCTCCTACAATGAGCAGTTCTTC.

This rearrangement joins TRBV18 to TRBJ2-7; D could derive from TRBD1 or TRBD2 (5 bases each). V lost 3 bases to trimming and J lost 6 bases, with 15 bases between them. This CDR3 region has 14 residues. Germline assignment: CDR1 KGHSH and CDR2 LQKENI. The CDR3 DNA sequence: TGTGCCAGCTCACCGAGAGTAGGGGACGGCGAGCAGTACTTC. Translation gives CASSPRVGDGEQYF. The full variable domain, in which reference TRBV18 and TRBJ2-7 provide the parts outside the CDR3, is NAGVMQNPRHLVRRRGQEARLRCSPMKGHSHVYWYRQLPEEGLKFMVYLQKENIIDESGMPKERFSAEFPKEGPSILRIQQVVRGDSAAYFCASSPRVGDGEQYFGPGTRLTVT.

The CDR3 nucleotides read TGTGCCTGGAGTGTAGTGGGCGAGCAGTACTTC. Translating it yields CAWSVVGEQYF. The chain employs TRBV30 and TRBJ2-7; D call uncertain. Germline V lookup: CDR1 GTSNPN, CDR2 SVGIG (reference sequence). Trimming took off 0 bases at V and 6 bases at J, with 6 bases between the two ends. This CDR3 spans 11 amino acids.

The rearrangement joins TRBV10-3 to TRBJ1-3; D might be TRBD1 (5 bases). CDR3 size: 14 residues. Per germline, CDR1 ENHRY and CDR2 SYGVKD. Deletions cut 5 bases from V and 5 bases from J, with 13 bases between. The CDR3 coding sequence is TGTGCCATCAGTCACGAGGGGAGGAGAAACACCATATATTTT. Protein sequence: CAISHEGRRNTIYF.

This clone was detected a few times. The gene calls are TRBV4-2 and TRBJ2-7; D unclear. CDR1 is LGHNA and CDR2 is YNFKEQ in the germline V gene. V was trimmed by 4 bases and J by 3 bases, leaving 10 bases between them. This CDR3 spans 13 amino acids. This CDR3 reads CASSLEPSYEQYF. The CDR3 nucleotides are TGTGCCAGCAGCCTGGAGCCTAGCTACGAGCAGTACTTC.

The CDR3 region has the DNA TGCGCCAGCAGTGGGGGCAACGATGAAAAACTGTTTTTT. This encodes CASSGGNDEKLFF. The rearrangement joins TRBV5-1 to TRBJ1-4; D is possibly TRBD1 (6 bases). Per germline, CDR1 SGHRS and CDR2 YFSETQ. The CDR3 covers 13 residues. Trimming pared 5 bases from V and 6 bases from J, leaving 11 bases between.